This T cell receptor beta chain comes out of a study of human T cells and chemical hapten exposure. Study-level information: Among samples, TCR yields varied mainly because of small differences in pooled library volume.

Unique molecular identifiers were linked by the library to individual cDNA molecules. Source study methods: Sampled TCR counts reached a median of approximately 93,000 per sample, with values ranging from roughly 23,224 to 700,000. TCRdb used MiXCR to reprocess the RACE reads, holding one entry per CDR3 protein. These V and J calls originate from TCRdb's pipeline instead of the authors' own analysis. This sample has 25,000 to 35,000 distinct CDR3 sequences, with around 7% found just once. The trim removed 0 bases at V and 8 bases at J, leaving 10 bases unmatched. The CDR3 runs 16 residues. The germline gives CDR1 LGHNA, CDR2 YSLEER. This clonotype was found many times. The time point is: healthy volunteer bleed at 2 weeks. Total RNA was isolated from unfractionated whole blood.

The clonotype comes from a human donor in good health. Some clones in this sample may be carry-over from other donors' samples. What was sequenced was whole blood. This chain connects TRBV4-3 to TRBJ2-3, with 8 bases fitting TRBD2. The CDR3 loop is CASSQDWAGGQRTQYF. The CDR3, as DNA: TGCGCCAGCAGCCAAGACTGGGCGGGGGGTCAACGTACGCAGTATTTT.